The 24 T cell receptor beta chains listed next were all sequenced from one sample in a study of T-cell reconstitution after alpha-beta-depleted transplantation in children. Researchers prepared the TCRbeta library using unique molecular identifiers, the study reports. Via MiXCR, TCRdb re-called the PCR reads, giving one row per CDR3 protein. The sample gives approximately 980,000 distinct CDR3 sequences, about 30% of which show up once; under 30% is in the top ten. The source was PBMCs, mostly from graft donor cells, collected 360 days after TCRalphabeta/CD19-depleted stem cell transplant. The source is a boy in the first two years of life who had a stem cell transplant for SCID, so the T cells may come from the graft donor.

This clonotype was counted only a few times. This rearrangement joins TRBV6-5 to TRBJ1-1; 9 bases match TRBD1. The V segment lost 2 bases and the J segment 4 bases; nucleotides outside the gene matches: 11. Germline V gene lookup returns CDR1 MNHEY and CDR2 SVGAGI. The CDR3 covers 17 residues. The CDR3 region is CASSYDGQGIIGTEAFF. CDR3 coding DNA: TGTGCCAGCAGTTACGACGGACAGGGGATTATTGGCACTGAAGCTTTCTTT.

The chain combines TRBV20-1 with TRBJ2-1, with TRBD2 matching over 8 bases. The CDR3 covers 14 residues. Per the germline V gene, CDR1 is DFQATT and CDR2 is SNEGSKA (reference sequence). Trimming cost V 5 bases and J 7 bases; bases outside gene matches: 10. CDR3 protein: CSAFFVGGVNEQFF. CDR3 coding DNA: TGCAGTGCTTTTTTTGTCGGGGGGGTGAATGAGCAGTTCTTC.

This clonotype was observed once. J is TRBJ2-2 and V is TRBV5-1, with 11 positions matching TRBD2. There are 18 residues in the CDR3. Unmatched junction bases numbered 7, after V lost 0 bases and J lost 3 bases. Germline values: CDR1 SGHRS, CDR2 YFSETQ. CDR3 DNA sequence: TGCGCCAGCAGCTTGGTTGGACTAGCGGGCGTCTACACCGGGGAGCTGTTTTTT. The encoded protein is CASSLVGLAGVYTGELFF.

J is TRBJ2-5 and V is TRBV7-6, with D unclear. Germline V gives CDR1 SGHVS, CDR2 FNYEAQ. The CDR3 totals 13 residues. The V end lost 4 bases, the J end lost 3 bases, and 9 bases lay between the germline ends. The CDR3 bases are TGTGCCAGCAGCTCTCATCCCGAAGAGACCCAGTACTTC. Translating gives CASSSHPEETQYF.

This clonotype was found a few times. This chain uses TRBV10-3 with TRBJ1-5; 7 bases fit TRBD1. After removal of 11 bases from V and 1 base from J, the junction contained 5 bases not matched to a gene. CDR1 and CDR2 (germline): ENHRY, SYGVKD. CDR3 size: 13 residues. Here the CDR3 DNA reads TGTGCCGTAACAGGGGCGAGCAATCAGCCCCAGCATTTT. This translates into CAVTGASNQPQHF.

The chain has TRBV10-3 and TRBJ2-3, with 9 nucleotides matching TRBD1. This CDR3 is 16 amino acids long. The V gene end was trimmed by 5 bases and the J gene end by 2 bases; junction bases not matched to a gene: 8. Germline assignment: CDR1 ENHRY and CDR2 SYGVKD. The CDR3 spells CAISLPRDRATDTQYF. CDR3 in DNA: TGTGCCATCAGTCTCCCCCGGGACAGGGCCACAGATACGCAGTATTTT.

This clonotype was seen more than once but under ten times. The V call is TRBV7-9, the J call TRBJ2-2; D gene unclear. From germline, CDR1 is SEHNR and CDR2 FQNEAQ (reference sequence). The CDR3 length is 12 residues. V lost 5 bases to trimming and J lost 7 bases, with 8 bases between them. As DNA, the CDR3 is TGTGCCAGCAGCCTCTCGATCGGGGAGCTGTTTTTT. Translation: CASSLSIGELFF.

The chain has TRBV28 and TRBJ1-2, with 7 positions matching TRBD1. The junction had 6 bases not matched to a gene; V was cut back by 6 bases and J by 8 bases. This CDR3 comprises 12 residues. Germline V gene lookup returns CDR1 MDHEN and CDR2 SYDVKM. This chain's CDR3 is CASRGDRAGYTF. The CDR3 coding sequence is TGTGCCAGCAGGGGTGACAGGGCCGGCTACACCTTC.

Worth noting for this clonotype: Given the absence of the conserved phenylalanine or tryptophan at the CDR3 end, a read error is likely. The DNA is left out, because the CDR3 cannot be placed on it with certainty; the CDR3 is given as TCRdb lists it. The CDR3 spells CASSASTSGGPRSV. The rearrangement joins TRBV7-9 to TRBJ2-1; TRBD2, the D gene given by the table, was not confirmed from the DNA. The CDR3 has 14 residues if both end residues are counted. Germline CDR1 and CDR2: SEHNR and FQNEAQ (reference sequence).

Only a few counts were recorded for this clonotype. The V and J genes are TRBV20-1 and TRBJ2-3, with D tentatively TRBD2 (6 bases). The V and J ends lost 3 bases and 1 base respectively, with 11 bases between them. The CDR3 contains 14 residues. Germline CDR1 reads DFQATT; CDR2 reads SNEGSKA (reference sequence). DNA for the CDR3: TGCAGTGCTAGTCCGGGACTCCGCACAGATACGCAGTATTTT. Protein product: CSASPGLRTDTQYF.

The V gene is TRBV4-3, the J gene TRBJ2-5; 9 bases match TRBD1. CDR1 is LGHNA and CDR2 is YSLEER in the germline V gene. The J segment lost 9 bases and the V segment lost 0 bases, leaving 5 bases of the junction unmatched. The CDR3 runs to 14 residues. Here the CDR3 DNA reads TGCGCCAGCAGCCAAGATGTTCGGACAGGGGCCCAGTACTTC. It yields the protein CASSQDVRTGAQYF.

The genes are TRBV9 and TRBJ2-1; maybe TRBD1 (5 bases). This CDR3 spans 15 amino acids. The V and J ends lost 4 bases and 5 bases respectively, with 16 bases between them. The germline V gene has CDR1 SGDLS and CDR2 YYNGEE. The CDR3 here is CASSPGSIGHNEQFF. The CDR3 DNA reads TGTGCCAGCAGCCCAGGGTCGATTGGCCACAATGAGCAGTTCTTC.

This clonotype turned up a few times. The chain carries TRBV12-3 or TRBV12-4 and TRBJ2-7; D is perhaps TRBD1 or TRBD2 (5 bases each). V was clipped by 3 bases and J by 2 bases, with 23 bases between them. This CDR3 has 18 residues. CDR3 in DNA: TGTGCCAGCAGTTTTCGGGGCTCCAGAGGGTCCGGGGCCTACGAGCAGTACTTC. Its protein is CASSFRGSRGSGAYEQYF.

The rearrangement links TRBV11-2 to TRBJ2-3, with D perhaps TRBD1 (6 bases). Germline V lookup: CDR1 SGHAT, CDR2 FQNNGV. V lost 0 bases, J lost 5 bases, and 18 bases lay in between. This CDR3 region has 17 residues. The DNA of the CDR3 is TGTGCCAGCAGCTTAGATGGCGTCGGGACACCCAAAGATACGCAGTATTTT. This gives the protein CASSLDGVGTPKDTQYF. The full variable domain, in which reference TRBV11-2 and TRBJ2-3 provide the parts outside the CDR3, is EAGVAQSPRYKIIEKRQSVAFWCNPISGHATLYWYQQILGQGPKLLIQFQNNGVVDDSQLPKDRFSAERLKGVDSTLKIQPAKLEDSAVYLCASSLDGVGTPKDTQYFGPGTRLTVL.

The CDR3 here is CSVRGQGSDEQFF. Written as DNA, the CDR3 is TGCAGCGTGAGAGGACAGGGGAGCGATGAGCAGTTCTTC. The J gene is TRBJ2-1, the V gene TRBV29-1; 9 nucleotides align to TRBD1. The junction had 8 bases not matched to a gene; V was cut back by 6 bases and J by 8 bases. Germline values: CDR1 SQVTM, CDR2 ANQGSEA. The CDR3 is 13 residues long.

This clonotype was seen a handful of times. The chain recombines TRBV3-1 with TRBJ1-6, with 8 positions matching TRBD1. Trimming removed 3 bases from V and 9 bases from J; junction bases left unmatched: 1. Germline CDR1 and CDR2: LGHDT and YNNKEL (reference sequence). CDR3 length: 13 residues. The CDR3 reads CASSHTGGSPLHF. The CDR3 DNA is TGTGCCAGCAGCCATACAGGGGGTTCACCCCTCCACTTT.

J is TRBJ1-5 and V is TRBV19, with 7 bases aligning to TRBD1. The CDR3 consists of 16 residues. V lost 3 bases to trimming and J lost 4 bases; unmatched junction nucleotides: 9. Germline loops: CDR1 LNHDA, CDR2 SQIVND (reference sequence). The CDR3 protein is CASSIIRQGGNQPQHF. For the CDR3, the DNA is TGTGCCAGTAGTATCATTCGACAGGGAGGGAATCAGCCCCAGCATTTT.

There are a few counts of this clonotype. The chain couples TRBV12-3 or TRBV12-4 to TRBJ2-7, with TRBD1 matching over 9 bases. J lost 7 bases, V lost 5 bases, and 12 bases had no gene match. The CDR3 sequence is 15 residues long. The CDR3 coding sequence is TGTGCCAGCAGTACACAGGGGGCGGCGGTGAGTGAGCAGTACTTC. Its translation: CASSTQGAAVSEQYF.

This clonotype has more than one count but fewer than ten. V and J are TRBV3-1 and TRBJ2-2; D perhaps matches TRBD1 (6 bases). CDR1 and CDR2 (germline): LGHDT, YNNKEL (reference sequence). This CDR3 has 15 residues. The V end was cut by 4 bases, the J end by 6 bases, with 15 bases between. The CDR3 region has the DNA TGTGCCAGCAGCCTCCGGCAGGCAGGGGCCGGGGAGCTGTTTTTT. Translated: CASSLRQAGAGELFF. Full variable domain (outside the CDR3, taken from reference TRBV3-1 and TRBJ2-2): DTAVSQTPKYLVTQMGNDKSIKCEQNLGHDTMYWYKQDSKKFLKIMFSYNNKELIINETVPNRFSPKSPDKAHLNLHINSLELGDSAVYFCASSLRQAGAGELFFGEGSRLTVL.

This clonotype came up once. V gene TRBV12-5 combines with J gene TRBJ2-1, with TRBD2 as a possible D gene (5 bases). V lost 7 bases to trimming and J lost 6 bases, with 13 bases between them. This CDR3 has 13 amino acids. The germline CDR1 and CDR2 sequences are LGHNT and FRNRAP. CDR3 in amino acids: CASERLAGNEQFF. The CDR3, as DNA: TGTGCTAGTGAGCGGCTAGCAGGCAATGAGCAGTTCTTC. The full variable domain, in which reference TRBV12-5 and TRBJ2-1 provide the parts outside the CDR3, is DARVTQTPRHKVTEMGQEVTMRCQPILGHNTVFWYRQTMMQGLELLAYFRNRAPLDDSGMPKDRFSAEMPDATLATLKIQPSEPRDSAVYFCASERLAGNEQFFGPGTRLTVL.

This clonotype was seen a few times. In DNA, the CDR3 is TGCGCCAGCAGCCCTCCACAGGGGAACACCTTC. Translating it yields CASSPPQGNTF. The chain carries TRBV4-1 and TRBJ1-2; 7 nucleotides line up with TRBD1. The length of the CDR3 is 11 residues. The germline gives CDR1 MGHRA, CDR2 YSYEKL. Trimming removed 4 bases from V and 12 bases from J; junction bases left unmatched: 5.

This clonotype was found a few times. The J gene is TRBJ2-2, the V gene TRBV9, with D perhaps matching TRBD1 (6 bases). The CDR3 consists of 17 residues. Germline V gene data show CDR1 as SGDLS and CDR2 as YYNGEE. The germline V and J ends were trimmed by 0 bases and 6 bases, with 18 bases remaining between them. CDR3 region: CASSVEGGARTAGELFF. The DNA of the CDR3 is TGTGCCAGCAGCGTAGAAGGGGGTGCTCGAACCGCCGGGGAGCTGTTTTTT.

This clonotype was seen more than once but under ten times. CDR3 sequence reads: CASSAQADSPLHF. DNA of the CDR3: TGCGCCAGCAGCGCACAGGCTGATTCACCCCTCCACTTT. This chain connects TRBV5-1 to TRBJ1-6, with a weak D call TRBD1 (5 bases). V lost 4 bases and J lost 8, with 10 bases in between. From germline, CDR1 is SGHRS and CDR2 YFSETQ. This CDR3 spans 13 amino acids.

This clonotype occurred many times. A read error may account for a junction end that differs from germline. The chain uses TRBV29-1 and TRBJ2-3, with 7 bases identical to TRBD1. CDR3 length: 13 residues. Germline V gene data show CDR1 as SQVTM and CDR2 as ANQGSEA. CDR3 sequence reads: CSVLFDWTGQKDF. The DNA for the CDR3 is TGCAGCGTTCTCTTCGACTGGACAGGCCAGAAGGATTTT.